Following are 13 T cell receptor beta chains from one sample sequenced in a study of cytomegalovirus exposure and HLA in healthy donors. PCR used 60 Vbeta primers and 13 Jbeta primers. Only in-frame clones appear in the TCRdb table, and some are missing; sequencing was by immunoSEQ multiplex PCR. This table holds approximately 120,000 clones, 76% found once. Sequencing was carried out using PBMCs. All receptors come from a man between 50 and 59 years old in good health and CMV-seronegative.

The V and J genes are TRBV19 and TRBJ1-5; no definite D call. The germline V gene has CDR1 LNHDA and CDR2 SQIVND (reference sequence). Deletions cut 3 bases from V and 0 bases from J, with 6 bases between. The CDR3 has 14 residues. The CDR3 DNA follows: TGTGCCAGTAGTATTCGAGATAGCAATCAGCCCCAGCATTTT. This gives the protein CASSIRDSNQPQHF.

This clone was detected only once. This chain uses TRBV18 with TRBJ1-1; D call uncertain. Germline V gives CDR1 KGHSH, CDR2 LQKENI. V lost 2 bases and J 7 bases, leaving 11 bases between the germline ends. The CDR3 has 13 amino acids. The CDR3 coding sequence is TGTGCCAGCTCACCAAAGGAGGAAGGTGAAGCTTTCTTT. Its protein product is CASSPKEEGEAFF.

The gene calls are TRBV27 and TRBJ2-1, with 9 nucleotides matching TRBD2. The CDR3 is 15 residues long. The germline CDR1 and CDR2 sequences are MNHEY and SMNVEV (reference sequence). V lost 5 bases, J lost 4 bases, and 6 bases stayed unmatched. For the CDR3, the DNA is TGTGCCAGCAGTCCTCTAGCGGGGTTTTACAATGAGCAGTTCTTC. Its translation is CASSPLAGFYNEQFF.

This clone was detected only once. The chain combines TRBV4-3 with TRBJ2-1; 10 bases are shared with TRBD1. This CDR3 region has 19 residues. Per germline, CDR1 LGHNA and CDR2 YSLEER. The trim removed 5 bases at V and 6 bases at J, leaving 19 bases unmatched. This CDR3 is CASSSRQGAWDWASNEQFF. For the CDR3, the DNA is TGCGCCAGCAGCTCGAGACAGGGGGCGTGGGACTGGGCGAGCAATGAGCAGTTCTTC.

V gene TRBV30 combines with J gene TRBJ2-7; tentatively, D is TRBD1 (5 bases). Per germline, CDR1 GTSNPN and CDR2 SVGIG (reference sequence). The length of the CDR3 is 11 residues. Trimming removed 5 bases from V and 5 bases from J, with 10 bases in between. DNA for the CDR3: TGTGCCTGGCAGCAGGGAAACGAGCAGTACTTC. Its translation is CAWQQGNEQYF. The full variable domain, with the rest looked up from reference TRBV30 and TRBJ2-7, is SQTIHQWPATLVQPVGSPLSLECTVEGTSNPNLYWYRQAAGRGLQLLFYSVGIGQISSEVPQNLSASRPQDRQFILSSKKLLLSDSGFYLCAWQQGNEQYFGPGTRLTVT.

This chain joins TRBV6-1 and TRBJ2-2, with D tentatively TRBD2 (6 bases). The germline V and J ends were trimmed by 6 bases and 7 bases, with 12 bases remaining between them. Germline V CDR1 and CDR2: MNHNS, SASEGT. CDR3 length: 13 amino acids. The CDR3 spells CASSPMGGGELFF. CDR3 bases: TGTGCCAGCAGCCCTATGGGGGGCGGGGAGCTGTTTTTT.

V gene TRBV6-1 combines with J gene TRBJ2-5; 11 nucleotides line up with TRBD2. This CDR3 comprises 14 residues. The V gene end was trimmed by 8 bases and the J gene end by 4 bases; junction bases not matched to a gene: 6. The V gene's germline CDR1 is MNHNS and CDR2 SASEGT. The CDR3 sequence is CASVSGGGGETQYF. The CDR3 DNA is TGTGCCAGCGTTAGCGGGGGGGGTGGAGAGACCCAGTACTTC.

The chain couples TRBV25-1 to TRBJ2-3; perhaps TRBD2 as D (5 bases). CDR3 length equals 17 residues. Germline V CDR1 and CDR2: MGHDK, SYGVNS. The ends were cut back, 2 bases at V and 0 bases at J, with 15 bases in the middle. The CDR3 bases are TGTGCCAGCAGTGAAAGGAGGTACGACACTAGCACAGATACGCAGTATTTT. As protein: CASSERRYDTSTDTQYF.

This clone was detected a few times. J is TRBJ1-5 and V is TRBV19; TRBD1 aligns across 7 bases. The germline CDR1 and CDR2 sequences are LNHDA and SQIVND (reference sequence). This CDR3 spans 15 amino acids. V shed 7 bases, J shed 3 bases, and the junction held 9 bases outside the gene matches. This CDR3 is CASMGDRGLNQPQHF. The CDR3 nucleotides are TGTGCCAGTATGGGGGACAGAGGCCTCAATCAGCCCCAGCATTTT.

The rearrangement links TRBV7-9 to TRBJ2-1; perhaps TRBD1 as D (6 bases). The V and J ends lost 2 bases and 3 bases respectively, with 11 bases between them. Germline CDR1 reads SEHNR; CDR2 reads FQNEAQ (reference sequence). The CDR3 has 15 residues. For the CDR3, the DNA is TGTGCCAGCAGCTTACGACAGGAGAGCTACAATGAGCAGTTCTTC. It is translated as CASSLRQESYNEQFF. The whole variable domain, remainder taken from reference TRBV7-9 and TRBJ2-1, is DTGVSQNPRHKITKRGQNVTFRCDPISEHNRLYWYRQTLGQGPEFLTYFQNEAQLEKSRLLSDRFSAERPKGSFSTLEIQRTEQGDSAMYLCASSLRQESYNEQFFGPGTRLTVL.

CDR3 in amino acids: CASSLGTVVGNQPQHF. For the CDR3, the DNA is TGCGCCAGCAGCTTGGGGACAGTGGTAGGCAATCAGCCCCAGCATTTT. The chain has TRBV5-1 and TRBJ1-5; D may be TRBD1 (6 bases). CDR1 is SGHRS, CDR2 YFSETQ, per germline. V gave up 0 bases and J gave up 2 bases, with 12 bases separating them. The CDR3 contains 16 residues.

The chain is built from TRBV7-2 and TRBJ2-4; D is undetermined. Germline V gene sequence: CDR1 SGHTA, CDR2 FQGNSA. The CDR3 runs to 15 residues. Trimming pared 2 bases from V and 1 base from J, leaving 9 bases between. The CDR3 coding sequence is TGTGCCAGCAGCTTAACGCTGAGGGCCAAAAACATTCAGTACTTC. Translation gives CASSLTLRAKNIQYF.

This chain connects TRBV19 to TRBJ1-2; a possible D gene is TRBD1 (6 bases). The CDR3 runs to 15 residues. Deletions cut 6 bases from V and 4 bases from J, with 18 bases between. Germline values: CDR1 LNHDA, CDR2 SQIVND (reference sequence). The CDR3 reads CASSPPPGVPYGYTF. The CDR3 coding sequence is TGTGCCAGTAGCCCTCCTCCAGGGGTCCCCTATGGCTACACCTTC.